This entry describes one TCR beta chain. Its antigen is currently unknown. These data come from a study of vaccination effects on CD4 cells after COVID-19. Per germline, CDR1 GTSNPN and CDR2 SVGIG (reference sequence). V was trimmed by 2 bases and J by 5 bases, leaving 10 bases between them. This CDR3 has 13 residues. With the ViraFEST assay, the study expanded antigen-specific CD4+ T cells using viral peptide pools, then sequenced them. Following 10 days of culture, CD4+ T cells were isolated. Either the BNT162b2 or mRNA-1273 vaccine was given to participants in two doses. Vaccinated participants had no history of SARS-CoV-2 infection and tested negative for nucleocapsid antibodies. The protocol was immunoSEQ multiplex PCR, while the TCRdb copy is restricted to in-frame clones and leaves out a portion. This table holds approximately 24,000 clones, 77% found once. Study-wide results and limits: Long after vaccination, the clones induced by infection and by vaccine shrank markedly in size.

The sequenced sample was CD4+ T cells from PBMCs cultured with HCoV-NL63 spike peptides, obtained after COVID-19 vaccination. This chain connects TRBV30 to TRBJ1-5; D is unresolved. The receptor was isolated from a human donor who received a COVID-19 vaccine. CDR3 DNA: TGTGCCTGGAGTCTGGGCGTAGATCAGCCCCAGCATTTT. As protein: CAWSLGVDQPQHF.